This TCR beta chain comes out of a study of cytomegalovirus exposure and HLA in healthy donors. Whole-study results and caveats: Reported findings show TCR beta sequences accurately forecast HLA-A and HLA-B alleles in most subjects. Evidence from a later analysis indicated that most CMV-associated TCR beta chains looked HLA-restricted. Available immune exposure information covered CMV serostatus only.

This clone has only a few counts. The target antigen is unknown. In the PCR, 60 Vbeta and 13 Jbeta primers were used. Sequencing was performed with immunoSEQ multiplex PCR; in TCRdb, only in-frame clones are kept and a portion is missing. This table has about 120,000 clones, over 8.5% appearing once. The CDR3 loop spans 15 amino acids. CDR1 and CDR2 (germline): SQVTM, ANQGSEA. V lost 5 bases, J lost 1 base, and 10 bases stayed unmatched. The sequence came from a woman aged 40 to 55 in good health and CMV-seropositive. Sequencing used PBMCs. The chain employs TRBV29-1 and TRBJ2-5, with 7 bases that match TRBD2. This CDR3 is CSVSGGGGIQETQYF. Written as DNA, the CDR3 is TGCAGCGTTTCTGGGGGGGGAGGTATCCAAGAGACCCAGTACTTC. Based on the CDR3 plus reference TRBV29-1 and TRBJ2-5, the full variable domain is SAVISQKPSRDICQRGTSLTIQCQVDSQVTMMFWYRQQPGQSLTLIATANQGSEATYESGFVIDKFPISRPNLTFSTLTVSNMSPEDSSIYLCSVSGGGGIQETQYFGPGTRLLVL.